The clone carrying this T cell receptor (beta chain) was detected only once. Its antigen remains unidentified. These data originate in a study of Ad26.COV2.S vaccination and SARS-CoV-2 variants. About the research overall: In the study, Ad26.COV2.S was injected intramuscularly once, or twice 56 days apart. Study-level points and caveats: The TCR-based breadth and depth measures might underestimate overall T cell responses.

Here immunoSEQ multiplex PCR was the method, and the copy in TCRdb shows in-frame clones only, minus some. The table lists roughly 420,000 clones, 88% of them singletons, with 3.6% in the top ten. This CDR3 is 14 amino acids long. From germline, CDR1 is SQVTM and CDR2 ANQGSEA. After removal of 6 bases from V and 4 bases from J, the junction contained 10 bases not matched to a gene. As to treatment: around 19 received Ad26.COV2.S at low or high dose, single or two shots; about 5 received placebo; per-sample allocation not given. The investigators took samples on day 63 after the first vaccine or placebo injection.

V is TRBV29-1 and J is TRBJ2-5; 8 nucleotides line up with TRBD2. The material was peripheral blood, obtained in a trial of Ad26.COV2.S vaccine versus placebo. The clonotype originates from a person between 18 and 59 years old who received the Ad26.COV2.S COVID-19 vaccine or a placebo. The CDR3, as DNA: TGCAGCGTATGGCCGGGGGGGAAGGGAGAGACCCAGTACTTC. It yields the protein CSVWPGGKGETQYF. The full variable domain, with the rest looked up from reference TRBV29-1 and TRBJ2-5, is SAVISQKPSRDICQRGTSLTIQCQVDSQVTMMFWYRQQPGQSLTLIATANQGSEATYESGFVIDKFPISRPNLTFSTLTVSNMSPEDSSIYLCSVWPGGKGETQYFGPGTRLLVL.